Presented here are 12 T cell receptor beta chains from one specimen sequenced in a study of T cell responses to AZD1222 COVID-19 vaccine. The repertoire was sequenced with immunoSEQ multiplex PCR; TCRdb's copy has only in-frame clones and lacks some. The table includes 100,000 or so clones, approximately 90% detected once. The specimen was peripheral blood, collected on day 0 of AZD1222 vaccination. The origin of the receptors is an adult in good health.

The chain combines TRBV16 with TRBJ1-4; D gene ambiguous. The CDR3 is 13 amino acids. Germline V gene sequence: CDR1 KGHSY, CDR2 FQNENV. V was cut by 2 bases and J by 7 bases, with 8 bases left in between. The CDR3 sequence is CASSQNSAEKLFF. The DNA for the CDR3 is TGTGCCAGCAGCCAAAATTCAGCTGAAAAACTGTTTTTT.

This rearrangement joins TRBV5-5 to TRBJ1-5; a weak D match, TRBD1 (5 bases). This CDR3 has 16 residues. V lost 0 bases to trimming and J lost 9 bases, with 19 bases between them. Germline V CDR1 and CDR2: SGHKS, YYEKEE (reference sequence). CDR3 DNA: TGTGCCAGCAGCTTGGAAGGGACTAGGGGTATCAGGCCCCAGCATTTT. It is translated as CASSLEGTRGIRPQHF.

With respect to this clone: At one end, the junction sequence differs from germline, possibly due to a read error. In DNA form, the CDR3 reads TGTGCCAGCAGCACCCGACTGGGCGACAATGAGCAGTTCTTC. This translates into CASSTRLGDNEQFF. The genes are TRBV5-1 and TRBJ2-1; D remains unclear. The CDR3 length is 14 residues. CDR1 and CDR2 from the germline V gene are SGHRS and YFSETQ.

The rearrangement joins TRBV5-3 to TRBJ2-6, with 8 bases matching TRBD2. TRBV5-3 is an ORF; its function is uncertain. The CDR3 spans 17 residues. V trimming: 2 bases; J trimming: 0 bases; junction bases outside the gene matches: 4. CDR3 region: CARSLLAESSGANVLTF. For the CDR3, the DNA is TGTGCCAGAAGCTTACTAGCGGAGAGCTCTGGGGCCAACGTCCTGACTTTC.

The chain couples TRBV7-2 to TRBJ1-2; no reliable D call. CDR1 and CDR2 (germline): SGHTA, FQGNSA. The CDR3 totals 14 residues. The ends were cut back, 5 bases at V and 2 bases at J, with 12 bases in the middle. CDR3 bases: TGTGCCAGCAGCCTATTGGGAGGCAACTATGGCTACACCTTC. Encoded protein: CASSLLGGNYGYTF.

The chain combines TRBV27 with TRBJ1-1; maybe TRBD1 (5 bases). This CDR3 contains 17 residues. The V gene lost 4 bases and the J gene lost 1 base, with 19 bases spanning the gap. Germline V gives CDR1 MNHEY, CDR2 SMNVEV (reference sequence). The CDR3 reads CASSSHSWGGRNTEAFF. The DNA for the CDR3 is TGTGCCAGCAGTTCCCATAGCTGGGGCGGCAGGAACACTGAAGCTTTCTTT.

V gene TRBV7-2 combines with J gene TRBJ2-1; 14 bases match TRBD2. Germline V gene data show CDR1 as SGHTA and CDR2 as FQGNSA. The CDR3 spans 16 residues. Unmatched junction bases numbered 6, after V lost 5 bases and J lost 6 bases. For the CDR3, the DNA is TGTGCCAGCAGCAAAGGGACTAGCGGGGGTACCAATGAGCAGTTCTTC. Translated, it gives CASSKGTSGGTNEQFF.

The genes are TRBV23-1 and TRBJ2-3, with TRBD1 identical over 9 bases. TRBV23-1 is an ORF for which the function is uncertain. CDR3 length: 13 residues. V gave up 7 bases and J gave up 5 bases; unmatched junction bases: 4. The CDR3 loop is CASTRDRVDTQYF. The DNA for the CDR3 is TGCGCCAGCACTAGGGACAGGGTAGATACGCAGTATTTT.

The chain couples TRBV7-3 to TRBJ2-1; TRBD2 matches 9 bases. The trim removed 2 bases at V and 2 bases at J, leaving 4 bases unmatched. This CDR3 has 16 amino acids. The germline V gene has CDR1 SGHTA and CDR2 FQGTGA. CDR3 loop: CASSLAGGGAYNEQFF. CDR3 in DNA: TGTGCCAGCAGCTTAGCTGGCGGGGGGGCCTACAATGAGCAGTTCTTC.

The chain carries TRBV27 and TRBJ1-2; D remains ambiguous. Germline loops: CDR1 MNHEY, CDR2 SMNVEV (reference sequence). The CDR3 loop spans 15 amino acids. V was clipped by 6 bases and J by 0 bases, with 14 bases between them. CDR3 residues: CASSPEAVSNYGYTF. CDR3 DNA sequence: TGTGCCAGCAGCCCCGAGGCAGTCTCTAACTATGGCTACACCTTC.

The V and J genes are TRBV11-3 and TRBJ2-1; D is ambiguous. Per the germline V gene, CDR1 is SGHNT and CDR2 is YENEEA. The length of the CDR3 is 10 residues. V dropped 8 bases and J dropped 8 bases, with 7 bases sitting between them. The CDR3 here is CASGEDEQFF. CDR3 DNA: TGTGCCAGCGGAGAGGATGAGCAGTTCTTC.

This chain links TRBV5-4 with TRBJ2-7; tentative D call: TRBD1 (5 bases). V dropped 2 bases and J dropped 6 bases, with 9 bases sitting between them. The CDR3 is made up of 12 amino acids. Germline V CDR1 and CDR2: SGHNT, YYREEE (reference sequence). The CDR3 spells CASSLGAGEQYF. The CDR3 nucleotides read TGTGCCAGCAGCTTAGGGGCAGGCGAGCAGTACTTC.